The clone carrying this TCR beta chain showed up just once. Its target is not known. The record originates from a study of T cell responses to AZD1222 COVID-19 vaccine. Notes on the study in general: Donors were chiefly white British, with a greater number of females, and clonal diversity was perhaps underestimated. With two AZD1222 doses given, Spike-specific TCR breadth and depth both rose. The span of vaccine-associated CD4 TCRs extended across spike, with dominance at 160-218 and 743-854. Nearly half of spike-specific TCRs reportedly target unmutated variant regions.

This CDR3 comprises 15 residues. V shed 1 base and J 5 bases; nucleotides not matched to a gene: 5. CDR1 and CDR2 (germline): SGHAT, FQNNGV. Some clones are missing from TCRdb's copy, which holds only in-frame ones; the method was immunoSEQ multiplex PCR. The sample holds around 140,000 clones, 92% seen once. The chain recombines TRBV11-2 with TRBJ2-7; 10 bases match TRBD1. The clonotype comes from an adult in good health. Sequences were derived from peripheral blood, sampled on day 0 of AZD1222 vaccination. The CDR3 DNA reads TGTGCCAGCAGCTTAGGCCGGGACAGGGGCCACGAGCAGTACTTC. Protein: CASSLGRDRGHEQYF. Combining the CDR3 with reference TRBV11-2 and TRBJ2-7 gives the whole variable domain EAGVAQSPRYKIIEKRQSVAFWCNPISGHATLYWYQQILGQGPKLLIQFQNNGVVDDSQLPKDRFSAERLKGVDSTLKIQPAKLEDSAVYLCASSLGRDRGHEQYFGPGTRLTVT.